The 18 T cell receptor beta chains reported below all come from one sample, sequenced in a study of identical twins. Each CDR3 protein gets one entry after TCRdb re-called the 5' RACE reads with MiXCR. The data contain about 900,000 distinct CDR3 sequences, 9% to 15% of them singletons. These data were likewise used in another study, on yellow fever vaccine responses in identical twins.

The sample was PBMCs. The receptor set was obtained from a woman between 18 and 30 years old in good health.

This clonotype was seen more than once but under ten times. The J gene is TRBJ2-3, the V gene TRBV7-9, with 7 bases lining up with TRBD1. Trimming at V came to 7 bases and at J to 6 bases, leaving 10 bases not matched to a gene. The germline V gene has CDR1 SEHNR and CDR2 FQNEAQ (reference sequence). The CDR3 length is 14 residues. The CDR3 protein is CASNDRAGSDTQYF. Here the CDR3 DNA reads TGTGCCAGCAACGACAGGGCAGGGTCCGATACGCAGTATTTT.

In regard to this clonotype: Being one base from a much bigger clone, this may be a read error. This rearrangement joins TRBV5-1 to TRBJ2-2, with 9 bases lining up with TRBD1. J lost 3 bases, V lost 4 bases, and 7 bases had no gene match. The CDR3 runs to 16 residues. Per germline, CDR1 SGHRS and CDR2 YFSETQ. CDR3 protein: CASSMKRDRDTGELFF. CDR3 DNA: TGCGCCAGCAGCATGAAACGGGACAGGGACACCGGGGAGCTGTTTTTT.

The chain is built from TRBV12-3 or TRBV12-4 and TRBJ2-3, with D perhaps TRBD2 (5 bases). The CDR3 is 19 residues long. Trimming cost V 5 bases and J 0 bases, with 24 bases left between them. Written as DNA, the CDR3 is TGTGCCAGCAGTCCTCCGCCCAGGTTAGCGAAGAGTAGCACAGATACGCAGTATTTT. Protein sequence: CASSPPPRLAKSSTDTQYF.

This clonotype was seen repeatedly, ten times or more. The chain recombines TRBV7-8 with TRBJ1-4, with a weak D call TRBD1 (6 bases). Trimming removed 5 bases at V and 5 bases at J, with 15 bases between. Germline loops: CDR1 SGHVS, CDR2 FQNEAQ. The CDR3 contains 15 residues. The CDR3 is CASSDSGVLNEKLFF. The CDR3 nucleotides are TGTGCCAGCAGCGACTCAGGGGTTCTGAATGAAAAACTGTTTTTT.

This chain uses TRBV14 with TRBJ2-7; TRBD2 is a possible D gene (5 bases). CDR1 is SGHDN and CDR2 is FVKESK in the germline V gene. The CDR3 consists of 15 residues. V was pared by 1 base and J by 2 bases, with 12 bases between. CDR3 loop: CASSQGRSPPYEQYF. In nucleotides, the CDR3 is TGTGCCAGCAGCCAAGGGAGGAGCCCTCCCTACGAGCAGTACTTC. Based on the CDR3 plus reference TRBV14 and TRBJ2-7, the full variable domain is EAGVTQFPSHSVIEKGQTVTLRCDPISGHDNLYWYRRVMGKEIKFLLHFVKESKQDESGMPNNRFLAERTGGTYSTLKVQPAELEDSGVYFCASSQGRSPPYEQYFGPGTRLTVT.

There are a few counts of this clonotype. The rearrangement links TRBV2 to TRBJ2-7; TRBD1 matches 8 bases. The CDR3 spans 12 residues. Germline CDR1 SNHLY, CDR2 FYNNEI. V gave up 10 bases and J gave up 3 bases; unmatched junction bases: 5. The CDR3 loop reads CATTGTGYEQYF. CDR3 nucleotide sequence: TGTGCCACCACCGGGACAGGCTACGAGCAGTACTTC.

The table lists this clonotype with a few counts. The chain combines TRBV7-6 with TRBJ2-7; 8 nucleotides line up with TRBD2. Trimming took 6 bases from V and 6 from J; bases not matched to a gene: 7. Looked up from germline, CDR1 is SGHVS and CDR2 is FNYEAQ. This CDR3 spans 13 amino acids. The CDR3 loop is CASSIGLAREQYF. The CDR3 nucleotides read TGTGCCAGCAGTATAGGACTAGCCCGCGAGCAGTACTTC.

V and J are TRBV27 and TRBJ2-7; D is perhaps TRBD2 (6 bases). The CDR3 extends over 14 amino acids. Trimming took 7 bases from V and 2 from J, leaving 15 bases between them. Per the germline V gene, CDR1 is MNHEY and CDR2 is SMNVEV (reference sequence). CDR3 protein: CASKQAGGAYEQYV. The CDR3 region has the DNA TGTGCCAGCAAACAAGCAGGCGGGGCCTACGAGCAGTACGTC.

At least ten counts were recorded for this clonotype. The chain links TRBV29-1 to TRBJ2-1; D ambiguous. The V end lost 4 bases, the J end lost 0 bases, and 7 bases lay between the germline ends. The V gene's germline CDR1 is SQVTM and CDR2 ANQGSEA. The CDR3 covers 13 residues. The CDR3 is CSVGLDSYNEQFF. Written as DNA, the CDR3 is TGCAGCGTTGGTCTAGACTCCTACAATGAGCAGTTCTTC.

The sample holds a few counts of this clonotype. The genes are TRBV12-3 or TRBV12-4 and TRBJ1-2; D not certain. The CDR3 covers 13 residues. V lost 6 bases and J 4 bases, leaving 12 bases between the germline ends. CDR3: CASRLDISYGYTF. CDR3 DNA sequence: TGTGCCAGCAGATTGGATATCTCCTATGGCTACACCTTC.

The J gene is TRBJ1-2, the V gene TRBV7-9; D is ambiguous. Germline V gene lookup returns CDR1 SEHNR and CDR2 FQNEAQ (reference sequence). V was clipped by 3 bases and J by 3 bases, with 8 bases between them. The CDR3 extends over 13 amino acids. CDR3 in amino acids: CASSFAKDYGYTF. In DNA, the CDR3 is TGTGCCAGCAGCTTTGCGAAGGACTATGGCTACACCTTC.

The chain combines TRBV20-1 with TRBJ2-3; TRBD2 agrees at 13 bases. Germline loops: CDR1 DFQATT, CDR2 SNEGSKA (reference sequence). This CDR3 has 18 residues. V dropped 6 bases and J dropped 1; count of bases not matched to a gene: 13. The CDR3 DNA reads TGCAGTGCGGACGGGACTAGCGGGGCCCCCGGGGGCACAGATACGCAGTATTTT. Translating gives CSADGTSGAPGGTDTQYF.

The CDR3 reads CASSWGGTGTEAFF. The CDR3 DNA reads TGTGCCAGCAGCTGGGGCGGTACGGGCACTGAAGCTTTCTTT. The chain links TRBV6-1 to TRBJ1-1; weak D call: TRBD1 (5 bases). The CDR3 runs to 14 residues. Per germline, CDR1 MNHNS and CDR2 SASEGT. V lost 6 bases and J 4 bases, leaving 15 bases between the germline ends.

This clonotype was detected only once. V and J are TRBV19 and TRBJ2-2; 8 bases are shared with TRBD1. V dropped 6 bases and J dropped 6; count of bases not matched to a gene: 12. This CDR3 comprises 16 residues. The germline V gene encodes CDR1 LNHDA and CDR2 SQIVND (reference sequence). The CDR3 DNA follows: TGTGCCAGTAGGGACCGGGACAGGTGGTCCCCCGGGGAGCTGTTTTTT. As protein: CASRDRDRWSPGELFF.

The V and J genes are TRBV4-1 and TRBJ2-3; 16 nucleotides match TRBD2. CDR3 length equals 17 residues. V trimming: 4 bases; J trimming: 7 bases; junction bases outside the gene matches: 8. The V gene's germline CDR1 is MGHRA and CDR2 YSYEKL. Written as DNA, the CDR3 is TGCGCCAGCAGCCTGGGACTAGCGGGGGGGAGTCCGAATACGCAGTATTTT. This gives the protein CASSLGLAGGSPNTQYF.

This clonotype was seen a handful of times. The gene calls are TRBV10-3 and TRBJ1-1, with TRBD1 as a possible D gene (6 bases). Germline loops: CDR1 ENHRY, CDR2 SYGVKD. Trimming removed 5 bases from V and 1 base from J, with 8 bases in between. There are 13 residues in the CDR3. The CDR3 loop is CAISPGQNTEAFF. In DNA form, the CDR3 reads TGTGCCATCAGTCCGGGACAGAACACTGAAGCTTTCTTT.

There are many counts of this clonotype. The chain uses TRBV29-1 and TRBJ1-2; TRBD1 matches at 11 bases. Germline assignment: CDR1 SQVTM and CDR2 ANQGSEA. The CDR3 has 12 amino acids. V lost 7 bases, J lost 7 bases, and 5 bases stayed unmatched. CDR3 amino acids: CSDAGTGGGYTF. The CDR3 DNA reads as TGCAGCGACGCAGGGACAGGGGGTGGCTACACCTTC.

This clonotype was detected a few times. V usage is TRBV20-1 and J usage is TRBJ1-2; D gene unclear. Germline-derived CDR1 and CDR2 are DFQATT and SNEGSKA (reference sequence). Trimming shortened V by 1 base and J by 5 bases, and 8 bases separated the two germline ends. This CDR3 contains 12 residues. The CDR3 region has the DNA TGCAGTGCTAGAGGGGTGGGGTATGGCTACACCTTC. It yields the protein CSARGVGYGYTF.